Listed here is a single T cell receptor (beta chain). During active infection, Seattle patients enrolled and were then monitored through disease. The data belong to a study of blood T cell repertoires in COVID-19. Whole-study context: Sites across the United States, Italy and Spain contributed samples from acute and convalescent COVID-19. Sample material is recorded as cDNA or gDNA derived from T cells, B-cell-depleted T cells, or PBMCs.

Produced via immunoSEQ multiplex PCR; TCRdb's table is partial and in-frame only. The table includes under 150,000 clones, 85% to 90% detected once. V lost 5 bases to trimming and J lost 1 base, with 13 bases between them. The germline gives CDR1 LNHDA, CDR2 SQIVND (reference sequence). The CDR3 length is 15 residues. Input material: peripheral blood. The TCR sequence derives from an older woman with COVID-19, enrolled during active disease. The chain combines TRBV19 with TRBJ2-3, with D tentatively TRBD2 (7 bases). The CDR3 reads CASSDGGRRTDTQYF. The CDR3 bases are TGTGCCAGTAGTGACGGGGGGCGGCGCACAGATACGCAGTATTTT.